The 18 T cell receptor beta chains presented below share a single source sample, sequenced in a study of spatial heterogeneity in lung cancer. Sample time point: sample taken at primary tumor resection. Regarding the study as a whole: Counts that tracked tumor mutation counts were those of expanded intratumoral alpha and beta TCRs.

TCRdb itself ran the 5' RACE reads through MiXCR, one entry per CDR3 protein. The data show more than 3,500 distinct CDR3 sequences, 10% seen once. Their recognized antigens are unknown. The material sequenced was lung tumor tissue, taken at surgery. These receptors came from a female donor with early-stage non-small cell lung cancer.

A note on this clonotype: This may come from a read error, since a much larger clone is one base off. The chain has TRBV5-6 and TRBJ2-4, with 7 bases that match TRBD2. This CDR3 has 16 residues. V trimming: 3 bases; J trimming: 8 bases; junction bases outside the gene matches: 14. CDR1 and CDR2 (germline): SGHDT, YYEEEE. CDR3 loop: CASSWGLFDWQDIQYF. In DNA form, the CDR3 reads TGTGCCAGCAGCTGGGGACTATTTGATTGGCAAGACATTCAGTACTTC.

This clonotype is medium-sized within its sample. The chain uses TRBV4-1 and TRBJ2-1; a possible D gene is TRBD1 (5 bases). The V and J ends lost 1 base and 7 bases respectively, with 11 bases between them. The CDR3 is 14 residues long. Germline CDR1 and CDR2: MGHRA and YSYEKL. The CDR3 sequence: CASSQGQGRNEQFF. CDR3 bases: TGCGCCAGCAGCCAAGGGCAGGGAAGGAATGAGCAGTTCTTC.

In its sample, this clonotype is medium-sized. The chain is built from TRBV6-5 and TRBJ2-3; the D is unclear. The V end lost 5 bases, the J end lost 2 bases, and 8 bases lay between the germline ends. The CDR3 has 13 residues. Germline assignment: CDR1 MNHEY and CDR2 SVGAGI. The CDR3 nucleotides read TGTGCCAGCAGTAGTACAGTCACAGATACGCAGTATTTT. This translates into CASSSTVTDTQYF.

The rearrangement uses TRBV5-1 and TRBJ1-6, with TRBD1 matching over 8 bases. Germline CDR1 and CDR2: SGHRS and YFSETQ. V shed 0 bases and J 8 bases; nucleotides not matched to a gene: 4. This CDR3 comprises 15 residues. CDR3 coding DNA: TGCGCCAGCAGCTTGGGCGACAGGGGTGATTCACCCCTCCACTTT. It encodes CASSLGDRGDSPLHF.

This clonotype counts as medium-sized. This chain links TRBV18 with TRBJ1-6, with D possibly matching TRBD1 (5 bases). The CDR3 has 15 amino acids. CDR1 and CDR2 (germline): KGHSH, LQKENI. Trimming took off 0 bases at V and 4 bases at J, with 7 bases between the two ends. The CDR3 DNA follows: TGTGCCAGCTCACCACCGCGGGGGTATAATTCACCCCTCCACTTT. Translated: CASSPPRGYNSPLHF.

In its sample, this clonotype is medium-sized. The chain is built from TRBV20-1 and TRBJ1-5, with D unclear. The length of the CDR3 is 13 residues. CDR1 and CDR2 from the germline V gene are DFQATT and SNEGSKA (reference sequence). Trimming cost V 5 bases and J 9 bases, with 17 bases left between them. Here the CDR3 reads CSAPRTAEGPQHF. As DNA, the CDR3 is TGCAGTGCTCCGCGGACGGCCGAGGGGCCCCAGCATTTT.

This clonotype is classed as medium-sized. The chain joins TRBV7-2 to TRBJ2-2, with D unresolved. V shed 1 base and J shed 11 bases, with 14 bases lying between them. The CDR3 runs to 14 residues. The germline V gene has CDR1 SGHTA and CDR2 FQGNSA. The CDR3 region has the DNA TGTGCCAGCAGCTTAGGGATTGGCGGCGGCGAGCTGTTTTTT. It translates to CASSLGIGGGELFF.

This clonotype was seen only a few times. V usage is TRBV28 and J usage is TRBJ2-7, with TRBD2 identical over 8 bases. Germline CDR1 MDHEN, CDR2 SYDVKM. This CDR3 region has 15 residues. Unmatched junction bases numbered 8, after V lost 4 bases and J lost 3 bases. CDR3 loop: CASSYLGGEGYEQYF. CDR3 in DNA: TGTGCCAGCAGTTACCTCGGGGGGGAAGGCTACGAGCAGTACTTC.

This clonotype is classed as medium-sized. The rearrangement links TRBV24-1 to TRBJ2-3; TRBD1 agrees at 7 bases. Trimming at V came to 4 bases and at J to 5 bases, leaving 11 bases not matched to a gene. Germline V lookup: CDR1 KGHDR, CDR2 SFDVKD. The CDR3 contains 16 residues. CDR3 DNA sequence: TGTGCCACCAGTGACGGAACGACAGGGTTGGGAGATACGCAGTATTTT. This codes for CATSDGTTGLGDTQYF.

As for this clonotype: One junction end disagrees with the germline gene, perhaps due to a read error. This chain joins TRBV19 and TRBJ2-2, with D perhaps TRBD1 or TRBD2 (7 bases each). This CDR3 has 16 amino acids. The germline gives CDR1 LNHDA, CDR2 SQIVND (reference sequence). The CDR3 region has the DNA TGTGCCAGTAGCATAGGGAGGGGGCCGGACACCGGGGAGCTGTTTTTT. As protein: CASSIGRGPDTGELFF.

V gene TRBV29-1 combines with J gene TRBJ1-6; D ambiguous. Germline loops: CDR1 SQVTM, CDR2 ANQGSEA. The V gene lost 4 bases and the J gene lost 9 bases, with 13 bases spanning the gap. This CDR3 is 13 amino acids long. The CDR3 bases are TGCAGCGTTGGCGCCACCCTGGGTTCACCCCTCCACTTT. This encodes CSVGATLGSPLHF.

This clonotype was counted once. The rearrangement links TRBV10-3 to TRBJ1-2, with TRBD1 matching over 7 bases. Germline values: CDR1 ENHRY, CDR2 SYGVKD. The trim removed 0 bases at V and 3 bases at J, leaving 7 bases unmatched. This CDR3 is built from 16 residues. The CDR3 coding sequence is TGTGCCATCAGTGAGTCGGGGCGAGGGGGCGACTATGGCTACACCTTC. As protein: CAISESGRGGDYGYTF.

This clonotype came up a few times. This chain connects TRBV20-1 to TRBJ1-1; maybe TRBD1 (6 bases). Germline lookup yields CDR1 DFQATT and CDR2 SNEGSKA (reference sequence). The V and J ends lost 5 bases and 1 base respectively, with 14 bases between them. CDR3 length: 14 amino acids. DNA of the CDR3: TGCAGTGCTGTCCGGGGGGCAAGGAACACTGAAGCTTTCTTT. Protein product: CSAVRGARNTEAFF.

Judged by abundance, this clonotype is large (0.1 to 1%). The chain carries TRBV28 and TRBJ2-7, with TRBD1 as a possible D gene (5 bases). V was shortened by 4 bases and J by 1 base, with 17 bases between the two germline ends. Germline V gene lookup returns CDR1 MDHEN and CDR2 SYDVKM. This CDR3 spans 16 amino acids. The chain's CDR3 is CASSSTGAGQSYEQYF. CDR3 in DNA: TGTGCCAGCAGTTCCACCGGCGCAGGGCAGTCCTACGAGCAGTACTTC.

There are a few counts of this clonotype. This clone may be a read error of a much larger clone one base away. The chain recombines TRBV11-1 with TRBJ2-1; D is perhaps TRBD2 (6 bases). The CDR3 length is 15 residues. Germline V gives CDR1 SGHAT, CDR2 FQDESV (reference sequence). CDR3 bases: TGTGCCAGCAGCCCGGGACTGAACTCCTACAATAAGCAGTTCTTC. Its translation is CASSPGLNSYNKQFF.

By proportion, this clonotype is medium-sized. The chain has TRBV9 and TRBJ2-1; D is uncertain. This CDR3 spans 13 amino acids. Germline V gives CDR1 SGDLS, CDR2 YYNGEE. The ends were cut back, 0 bases at V and 9 bases at J, with 10 bases in the middle. CDR3: CASSVGNEGEQFF. The CDR3 DNA is TGTGCCAGCAGCGTAGGGAACGAAGGTGAGCAGTTCTTC.

In this sample, this clonotype turned up a few times. The CDR3 sequence: CASSTDRRLSNEQFF. CDR3 nucleotide sequence: TGTGCCAGTAGTACGGACCGGCGGCTATCTAATGAGCAGTTCTTC. V is TRBV19 and J is TRBJ2-1, with D uncertain. The CDR3 contains 15 residues. V was clipped by 4 bases and J by 7 bases, with 17 bases between them. The germline V gene encodes CDR1 LNHDA and CDR2 SQIVND (reference sequence).

This clonotype is a singleton in its sample. Possible read error: a much larger clone is one base away. The CDR3 spells CASSFGTGGAGANILTF. CDR3 in DNA: TGTGCCAGTAGTTTCGGGACAGGGGGCGCCGGGGCCAACATCCTGACTTTC. This rearrangement joins TRBV19 to TRBJ2-6; 12 bases agree with TRBD1. The CDR3 spans 17 residues. Germline V gene sequence: CDR1 LNHDA, CDR2 SQIVND (reference sequence).